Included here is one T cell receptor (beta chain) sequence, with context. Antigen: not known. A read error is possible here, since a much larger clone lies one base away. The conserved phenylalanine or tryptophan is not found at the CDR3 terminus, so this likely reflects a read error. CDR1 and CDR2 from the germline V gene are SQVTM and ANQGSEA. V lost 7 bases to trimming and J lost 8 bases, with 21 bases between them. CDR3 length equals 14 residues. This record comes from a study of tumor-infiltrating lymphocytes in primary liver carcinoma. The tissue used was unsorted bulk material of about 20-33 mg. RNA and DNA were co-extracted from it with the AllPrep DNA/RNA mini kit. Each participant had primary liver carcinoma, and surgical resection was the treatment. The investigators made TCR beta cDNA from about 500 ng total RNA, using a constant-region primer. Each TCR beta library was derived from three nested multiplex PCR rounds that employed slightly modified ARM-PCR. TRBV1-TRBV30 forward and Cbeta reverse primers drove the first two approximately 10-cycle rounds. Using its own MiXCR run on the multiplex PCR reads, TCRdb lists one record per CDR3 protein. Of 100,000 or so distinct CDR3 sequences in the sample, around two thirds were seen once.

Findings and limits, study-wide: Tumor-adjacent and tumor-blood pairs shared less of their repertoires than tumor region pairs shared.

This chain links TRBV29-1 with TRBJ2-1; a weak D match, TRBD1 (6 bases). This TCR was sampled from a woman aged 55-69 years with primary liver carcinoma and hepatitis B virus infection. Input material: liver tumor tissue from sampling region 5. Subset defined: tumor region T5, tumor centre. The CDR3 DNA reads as TGCAGCGCTTCCCGATTACAGGGAAAATATGAGCAGTTCTTA. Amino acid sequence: CSASRLQGKYEQFL.